Listed below are T cell receptor beta chains from one sample, sequenced in a study of CD4 and CD8 cells across lung adenocarcinoma regions. TCRdb used MiXCR to reprocess the PCR reads, holding one entry per CDR3 protein. The table records about 12,000 distinct CDR3 sequences, approximately 48% of them present only once. The specimen was CD8+ T cells from the margin of a lung tumor. The receptors come from a male donor with lung adenocarcinoma. The CD4 and CD8 labels of this study may be unreliable. Each CDR3 is given with its conserved first and last residue. A D gene is named only where the DNA matches it firmly. Rows may omit the clone size; those that give it use once, few, many or a size class.

j_call clone_size v_call d_call cdr3_nt cdr3_aa
TRBJ2-1 NA TRBV7-2 NA TGTGCCAGCAGCTTAGGTGGCAGAAAGCAGTTCTTC CASSLGGRKQFF
TRBJ2-5 once TRBV6-2/TRBV6-3 TRBD1 TGTGCCAGCAGCGATACAGGGGGCGTAGAGCGAGAGACCCAGTACTTC CASSDTGGVERETQYF
TRBJ2-1 medium-sized TRBV11-2 NA TGTGCCAGCAGCTTGTACTTCTACAATGAGCAGTTCTTC CASSLYFYNEQFF
TRBJ2-7 many TRBV6-5 TRBD2 TGTGCCAGCAGTTACTTGGCGGGAGGGCCCTACGAGCAGTACTTC CASSYLAGGPYEQYF
TRBJ2-7 few TRBV6-1 NA TGTGCCAGCAGCGGTACTAGAGGACCCTACGAGCAGTACTTC CASSGTRGPYEQYF
TRBJ2-1 many TRBV6-1 NA TGTGCCAGCAGTGAAAGGCCCCAGGGAGCGTACGAGCAGTTCTTC CASSERPQGAYEQFF
TRBJ2-3 NA TRBV20-1 NA TGCAGTGCTAGAGACGCCCAGGTCCCCAGCACAGATACGCAGTATTTT CSARDAQVPSTDTQYF
TRBJ2-1 NA TRBV6-5 TRBD1 TGTGCCAGCAGTTATGGGGACAGAAACTACAATGAGCAGTTCTTC CASSYGDRNYNEQFF
TRBJ2-5 NA TRBV6-1 NA TGTGCCGTGGGGGGCGGGGGAGGAGGCCCAGAGACCCAGTATTTC CAVGGGGGGPETQYF
TRBJ2-7 once TRBV10-3 NA TGTGCGGCGCGCGGGGTCGGGGACCCAGAGACGCAGTACTTC CAARGVGDPETQYF
TRBJ2-7 NA TRBV6-1 NA TGTGCCAGCAGTGAAGGGAGCATGGGGCCCTACGAGCAGTACTTC CASSEGSMGPYEQYF
TRBJ1-4 NA TRBV7-9 TRBD1 TGTGCCAGCAGCACGCGACAGGGAAGTAATGAAAAACTGTTTTTT CASSTRQGSNEKLFF
TRBJ2-7 many TRBV6-1 NA TGTGCCAGCAGCGGGACCTGGGGTGGGTCCTACGAGCAGTACTTC CASSGTWGGSYEQYF
TRBJ2-1 NA TRBV6-5 NA TGTGCCAGCAGTTACAATTGGGGAAGCGACAATGAGCAGTTCTTC CASSYNWGSDNEQFF
TRBJ2-1 NA TRBV6-1 NA TGTGCCAGCAGACAAGGGCTCCAGGCTGTGCGCACAGATACGCAGTTCTTC CASRQGLQAVRTDTQFF
TRBJ2-3 NA TRBV6-1 TRBD2 TGTGCCAGCAGGACGGGACTAGGGTGGGACTACAAAGACATGCAGTATTTT CASRTGLGWDYKDMQYF
TRBJ2-3 NA TRBV27 TRBD2 TGTGGCAGCAGTTTCCGGCGGGAGACCTACGATGAGCAGTATTTT CGSSFRRETYDEQYF
TRBJ2-5 NA TRBV6-1 TRBD2 TGTGCCAGCAGTCGGACTAGCGGGAGAGGGGAGACCCAGTACTTC CASSRTSGRGETQYF
TRBJ2-3 few TRBV6-5 TRBD2 TGTGCCAGCAGTTCTAGCGGGGGCCTCACAGATACGCAGTATTTT CASSSSGGLTDTQYF
TRBJ2-7 NA TRBV6-1 TRBD2 TGTGCCAGCAGCCCTCGGACTAGCGGTCTTACCGAGCAGTACTTC CASSPRTSGLTEQYF
TRBJ2-1 NA TRBV11-3 NA TGTGCCAGCAGCTTAGGCAGGGACGGAGAGACCCAGTTCTTC CASSLGRDGETQFF
TRBJ2-7 NA TRBV4-1 TRBD2 TGCGCCAGCAGCCACAGCGCCTTTTCTAGCGGGAGGGTTCACGAGCAGTACTTC CASSHSAFSSGRVHEQYF
TRBJ2-2 many TRBV7-2 NA TGTGCCAGCAGCCCCCTGGGGATGAACACCGGGGAGCTGTTTTTT CASSPLGMNTGELFF
TRBJ2-4 NA TRBV10-3 NA TGTGCCATCAGTGGTGATTCGGATACCGGGCTGAGCGCGAGAGACATGCAGTACTTC CAISGDSDTGLSARDMQYF